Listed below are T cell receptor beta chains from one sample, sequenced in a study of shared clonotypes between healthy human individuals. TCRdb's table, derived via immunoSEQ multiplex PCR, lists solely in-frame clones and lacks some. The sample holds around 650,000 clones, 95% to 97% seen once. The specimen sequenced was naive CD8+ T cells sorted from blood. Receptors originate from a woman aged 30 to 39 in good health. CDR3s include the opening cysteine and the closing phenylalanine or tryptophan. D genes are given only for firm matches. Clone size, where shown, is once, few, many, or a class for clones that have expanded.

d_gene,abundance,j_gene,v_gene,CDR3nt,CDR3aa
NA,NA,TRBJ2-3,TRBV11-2,TGTGCCAGCAGCTTAGTAGGGGGAGGAGATACGCAGTATTTT,CASSLVGGGDTQYF
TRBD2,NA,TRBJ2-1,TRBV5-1,TGCGCCAGCAGCGCAACTAGCGGAGCCTACAATGAGCAGTTCTTC,CASSATSGAYNEQFF
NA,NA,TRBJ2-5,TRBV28,TGTGCCAGCACCAATCGTAGAGTATTAGAGACCCAGTACTTC,CASTNRRVLETQYF
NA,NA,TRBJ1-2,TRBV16,TGTGCCAGCAGCCAATCGTCGGGGCTCACGAACGGTGGCTACACCTTC,CASSQSSGLTNGGYTF
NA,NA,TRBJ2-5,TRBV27,TGTGCCAGCAGTTTCCAGGGTCAAGAGACCCAGTACTTC,CASSFQGQETQYF
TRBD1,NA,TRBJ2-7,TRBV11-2,TGTGCCAGCAGCTTACCTGGACAGGGGGCCCACGAGCAGTACTTC,CASSLPGQGAHEQYF
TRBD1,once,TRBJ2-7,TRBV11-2,TGTGCCAGCAGGTCCCCGGGACAGAATCCCGTTGGCTCCTACGAGCAGTACTTC,CASRSPGQNPVGSYEQYF
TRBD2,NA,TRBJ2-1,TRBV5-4,TGTGCCAGCAGCTTGGTTACTAGCGGATACAATGAGCAGTTCTTC,CASSLVTSGYNEQFF
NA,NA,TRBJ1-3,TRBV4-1,TGCGCCAGCAGCCAAGAGGGCCAGGGTTCTTTGTTTGGGAACACCATATATTTT,CASSQEGQGSLFGNTIYF
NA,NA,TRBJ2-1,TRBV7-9,TGTGCCAGCAGCCGGTACAATGAGCAGTTCTTC,CASSRYNEQFF
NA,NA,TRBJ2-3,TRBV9,TGTGCCAGCAGCGTGAGCGGGAGCACAGATACGCAGTATTTT,CASSVSGSTDTQYF
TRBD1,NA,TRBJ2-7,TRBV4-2,TGTGCCAGCAGCCAAGCTGGTTCAGGGGGCCTCTCCTACGAGCAGTACTTC,CASSQAGSGGLSYEQYF
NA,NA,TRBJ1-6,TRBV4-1,TGCGCCAGCAGCCTGCTCCCATCCACAGGGAGTTATTCACCCCTCCACTTT,CASSLLPSTGSYSPLHF
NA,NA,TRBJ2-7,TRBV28,TGTGCCAGCAGTTCGTGGGACCTAATTTCCTACGAGCAGTACTTC,CASSSWDLISYEQYF
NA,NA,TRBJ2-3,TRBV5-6,TGTGCCAGCAGCTTCTGGGACCCCACAGATACGCAGTATTTT,CASSFWDPTDTQYF
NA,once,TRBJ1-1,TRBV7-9,TGTGCCAGCATCAATGAGGGGAACACTGAAGCTTTCTTT,CASINEGNTEAFF
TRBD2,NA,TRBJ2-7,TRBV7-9,TGTGCCAGCAGCTCGGGGACTAGCGGGGACTCCTACGAGCAGTACTTC,CASSSGTSGDSYEQYF
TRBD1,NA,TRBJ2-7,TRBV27,TGTGCCAGCAGGACAGGGGCGGGAGAGCAGTACTTC,CASRTGAGEQYF
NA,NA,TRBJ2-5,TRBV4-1,TGCGCCAGCAGCCCACGTGGCCAGGAGACCCAGTACTTC,CASSPRGQETQYF
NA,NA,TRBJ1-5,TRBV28,TGTGCCAGCAGCCCAAGAGGCAATCAGCCCCAGCATTTT,CASSPRGNQPQHF
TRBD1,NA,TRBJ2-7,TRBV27,TGTGCCAGCAGTCCGACAGGGGGCAGGTACGAGCAGTACTTC,CASSPTGGRYEQYF
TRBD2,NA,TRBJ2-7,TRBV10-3,TGTGCCATCAGTGATCCCTCTTCGACTAGCGGGATGTACGAGCAGTACTTC,CAISDPSSTSGMYEQYF
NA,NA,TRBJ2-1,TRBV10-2,TGCGCCAGCACGGTTGGAACAGGGAGTTACAATGAGCAGTTCTTC,CASTVGTGSYNEQFF
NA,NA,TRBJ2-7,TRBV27,TGTGCCAGCAGTTTGGGCCGCACTCCCTACGAGCAGTACTTC,CASSLGRTPYEQYF
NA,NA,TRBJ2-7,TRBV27,TGTGCCAGCAGTTTAGTAGGGGGGGCCTACGAGCAGTACTTC,CASSLVGGAYEQYF
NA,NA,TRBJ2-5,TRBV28,TGTGCCAGCAGTCCCCGGGACACCCGCCTCCAAGAGACCCAGTACTTC,CASSPRDTRLQETQYF
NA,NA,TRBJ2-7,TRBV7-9,TGTGCCAGCAGCTTAACGCCAAGGGACCCCTACGAGCAGTACTTC,CASSLTPRDPYEQYF
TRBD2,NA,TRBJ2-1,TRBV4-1,TGCGCCAGCAGTCCCGGTAGCGGGAGGCCTTACAATGAGCAGTTCTTC,CASSPGSGRPYNEQFF
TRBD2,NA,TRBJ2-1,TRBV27,TGTGCCAGCAGTTCACCTAGCGGGAGAGGGGCTGAGCAGTTCTTC,CASSSPSGRGAEQFF
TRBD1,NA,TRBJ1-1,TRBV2,TGTGCCAGCAGTGACCCGACAGGGGAGGTCCCTGAAGCTTTCTTT,CASSDPTGEVPEAFF
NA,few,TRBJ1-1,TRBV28,TGTGCCAGCAGTAGAATGGGGTGGACTGAAGCTTTCTTT,CASSRMGWTEAFF
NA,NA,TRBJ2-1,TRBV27,TGTGCCAGCAACTCTCTGGACAATGAGCAGTTCTTC,CASNSLDNEQFF
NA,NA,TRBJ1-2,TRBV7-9,TGTGCCAGCAGCCCGGAGACAGACACCTATGGCTACACCTTC,CASSPETDTYGYTF
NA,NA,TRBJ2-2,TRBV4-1,TGCGCCAGCACCGACAACAGGGCTGGGACCGGGGAGCTGTTTTTT,CASTDNRAGTGELFF
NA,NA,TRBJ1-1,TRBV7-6,TGTGCCAGCAGCTTAGAAGCGAACACTGAAGCTTTCTTT,CASSLEANTEAFF
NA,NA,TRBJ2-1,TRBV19,TGTGCCAGTAGTATCGCAGGGAACTCCTACAATGAGCAGTTCTTC,CASSIAGNSYNEQFF
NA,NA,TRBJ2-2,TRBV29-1,TGCAGCGCCCGGGGGACAGAAGGTTCCGGGGAGCTGTTTTTT,CSARGTEGSGELFF
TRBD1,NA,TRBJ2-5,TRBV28,TGTGCCAGCATCGACCCGACAGGGATGGTAGAGACCCAGTACTTC,CASIDPTGMVETQYF
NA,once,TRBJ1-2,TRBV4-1,TGCGCCAGCAGTCAGACAGGAATTAACTATGGCTACACCTTC,CASSQTGINYGYTF
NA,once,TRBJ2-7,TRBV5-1,TGCGCCAGCAGGGGAGAAGGGATCCCCCACGAGCAGTACTTC,CASRGEGIPHEQYF